This T cell receptor (beta chain) appears in the sequencing data of a study of blood T cells in healthy people across ages. This clonotype was observed at least ten times. Approximately 9.4 milliliters was the volume of peripheral blood drawn from each donor. With a J-beta primer mix and a sample-barcoded 5' primer, a second PCR ran about 6 to 11 cycles. Each CDR3 protein gets one entry after TCRdb re-called the 5' RACE reads with MiXCR. The sample holds about 840,000 distinct CDR3 sequences, about 28% seen once. These data also featured in a second study, about T cells of mothers and their children. That source notes: Related mother-child pairs shared slightly more overlap than unrelated pairs, but the difference was non-significant.

This TCR was sampled from a woman in her thirties or forties in good health. Sequenced: blood.

DNA for the CDR3: TGTGCCAGCAACCCGACTGGCCCCACAGATACGCAGTATTTT. Translation: CASNPTGPTDTQYF. This chain connects TRBV27 to TRBJ2-3; D is undetermined. There are 14 residues in the CDR3. Trimming removed 7 bases from V and 2 bases from J, with 13 bases in between. From germline, CDR1 is MNHEY and CDR2 SMNVEV (reference sequence).